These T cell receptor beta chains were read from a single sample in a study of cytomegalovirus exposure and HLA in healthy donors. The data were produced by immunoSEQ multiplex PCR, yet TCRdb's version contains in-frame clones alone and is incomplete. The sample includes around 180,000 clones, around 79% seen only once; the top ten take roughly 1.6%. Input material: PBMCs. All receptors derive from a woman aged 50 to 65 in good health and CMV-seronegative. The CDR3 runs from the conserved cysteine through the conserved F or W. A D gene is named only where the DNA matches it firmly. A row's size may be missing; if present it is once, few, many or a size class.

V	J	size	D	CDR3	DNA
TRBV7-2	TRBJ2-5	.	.	CASSPDRRETQYF	TGTGCCAGCAGCCCCGACAGGAGGGAGACCCAGTACTTC
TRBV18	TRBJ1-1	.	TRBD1	CASSPWDSSNTEAFF	TGTGCCAGCTCACCATGGGACAGCTCGAACACTGAAGCTTTCTTT
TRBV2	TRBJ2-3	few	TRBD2	CASSSQRGIDTDTQYF	TGTGCCAGCAGCTCCCAGCGGGGAATTGACACAGATACGCAGTATTTT
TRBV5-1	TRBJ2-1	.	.	CASSPPRDNEQFF	TGCGCCAGCAGCCCCCCGCGGGACAATGAGCAGTTCTTC
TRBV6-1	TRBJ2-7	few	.	CASTRANEQYF	TGTGCCAGCACCAGGGCCAACGAGCAGTACTTC
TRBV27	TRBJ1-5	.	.	CASSLKAGDSNQPQHF	TGTGCCAGCAGTTTGAAAGCGGGGGACTCCAATCAGCCCCAGCATTTT
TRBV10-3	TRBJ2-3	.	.	CATLGASFRADTQYF	TGTGCCACCCTAGGAGCATCCTTCAGGGCAGATACGCAGTATTTT
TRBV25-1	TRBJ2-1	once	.	CASSGGGREQFF	TGTGCCAGCAGTGGAGGAGGGCGGGAGCAGTTCTTC
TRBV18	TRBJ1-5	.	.	CASSPEKGVRSNQPQHF	TGTGCCAGCTCACCCGAAAAGGGGGTGAGGAGCAATCAGCCCCAGCATTTT
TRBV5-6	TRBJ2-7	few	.	CASSKAGIYEQYF	TGTGCCAGCAGCAAGGCAGGAATCTACGAGCAGTACTTC
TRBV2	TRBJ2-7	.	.	CASTPWTQGGEQYF	TGTGCCAGCACTCCCTGGACTCAAGGAGGCGAGCAGTACTTC
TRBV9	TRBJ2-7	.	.	CASSVGGSGVKGSYEQYF	TGTGCCAGCAGCGTAGGTGGTAGCGGAGTCAAGGGCTCCTACGAGCAGTACTTC
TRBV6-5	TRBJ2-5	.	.	CASSFTGWETQYF	TGTGCCAGCAGTTTTACAGGGTGGGAGACCCAGTACTTC
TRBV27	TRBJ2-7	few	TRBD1	CASSPRQGPYEQYF	TGTGCCAGCAGTCCGCGACAGGGCCCCTACGAGCAGTACTTC
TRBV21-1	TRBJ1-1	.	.	CASRRSEARGCTEAFF	TGTGCCAGCAGAAGGTCGGAGGCCAGGGGATGCACTGAAGCTTTCTTT
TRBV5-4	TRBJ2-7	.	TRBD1	CASSRDRVYEQYF	TGTGCCAGCAGCCGGGACAGGGTCTACGAGCAGTACTTC
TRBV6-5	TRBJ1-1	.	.	CASSTWGDETEAFF	TGTGCCAGCAGCACTTGGGGGGATGAGACTGAAGCTTTCTTT
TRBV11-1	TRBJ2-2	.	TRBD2	CASSLLGLASGGELFF	TGTGCCAGCAGCTTACTGGGACTAGCGAGTGGCGGGGAGCTGTTTTTT
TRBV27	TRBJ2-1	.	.	CASRLYLQGGTYNEQFF	TGTGCCAGCAGACTCTACCTTCAGGGAGGAACCTACAATGAGCAGTTCTTC
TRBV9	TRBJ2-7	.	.	CASSVEGSAYEQYF	TGTGCCAGCAGCGTCGAGGGCTCAGCCTACGAGCAGTACTTC
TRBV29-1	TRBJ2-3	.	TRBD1	CSVGLGQGASTDTQYF	TGCAGCGTTGGGCTGGGGCAGGGGGCATCAACAGATACGCAGTATTTT
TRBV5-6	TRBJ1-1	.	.	CASRRLDKNTEAFF	TGTGCCAGCCGGAGACTGGACAAAAACACTGAAGCTTTCTTT
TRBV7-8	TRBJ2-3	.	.	CASSSQGADTQYF	TGTGCCAGCAGCTCGCAAGGGGCAGATACGCAGTATTTT
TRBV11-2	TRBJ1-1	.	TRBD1	CASSSKDRVPEAFF	TGTGCCAGCAGCTCGAAGGACAGGGTCCCTGAAGCTTTCTTT
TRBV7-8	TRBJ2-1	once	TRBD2	CASSLRTSGTYNEQFF	TGTGCCAGCAGCCTCCGGACTAGCGGGACCTACAATGAGCAGTTCTTC
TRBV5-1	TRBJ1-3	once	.	CASSLGGRENTIYF	TGCGCCAGCAGCTTGGGGGGGCGAGAAAACACCATATATTTT
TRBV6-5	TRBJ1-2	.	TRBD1	CASSYSTGKRGGYTF	TGTGCCAGCAGTTACTCGACAGGGAAACGAGGCGGCTACACCTTC
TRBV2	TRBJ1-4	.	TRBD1	CASSKGALGEKLFF	TGTGCCAGCAGCAAGGGGGCGTTGGGTGAAAAACTGTTTTTT
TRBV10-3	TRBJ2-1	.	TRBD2	CAISDLAGRGEQFF	TGTGCCATCAGTGATCTAGCGGGACGGGGTGAGCAGTTCTTC
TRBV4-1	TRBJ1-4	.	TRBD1	CASSQEETGRREKLFF	TGCGCCAGCAGCCAAGAGGAGACAGGGAGAAGAGAAAAACTGTTTTTT
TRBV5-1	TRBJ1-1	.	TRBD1	CASAQKQGRGDLTEAFF	TGCGCCAGCGCCCAGAAACAGGGCAGGGGGGACTTGACTGAAGCTTTCTTT
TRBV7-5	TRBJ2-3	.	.	CARSLGGGNTDTQYF	TGTGCCAGAAGCTTAGGGGGGGGGAACACAGATACGCAGTATTTT
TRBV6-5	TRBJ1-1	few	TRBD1	CASSPPDRLKAFF	TGTGCCAGCAGCCCCCCGGACAGGTTAAAGGCTTTCTTT
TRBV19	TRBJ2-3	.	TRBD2	CASQTSGGLSLGTDTQYF	TGTGCCAGTCAGACTAGCGGGGGGTTAAGTTTGGGCACAGATACGCAGTATTTT
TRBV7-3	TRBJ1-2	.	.	CASSLDGRFTGPYGYTF	TGTGCCAGCAGCTTAGACGGACGGTTTACAGGCCCCTATGGCTACACCTTC
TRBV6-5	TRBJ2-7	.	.	CASSYRSGSYEQYF	TGTGCCAGCAGTTATAGGTCAGGGTCCTACGAGCAGTACTTC
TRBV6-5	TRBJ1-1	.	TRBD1	CASSENTGGTEAFF	TGTGCCAGCAGTGAGAATACAGGGGGTACTGAAGCTTTCTTT
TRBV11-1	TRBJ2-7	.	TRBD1	CASSFDRLGTAQSYEQYF	TGTGCCAGCAGCTTCGATCGCTTAGGGACAGCCCAGTCCTACGAGCAGTACTTC
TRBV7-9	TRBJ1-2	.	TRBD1	CASSSQGAHDYGYTF	TGTGCCAGCAGTTCACAGGGGGCGCATGACTATGGCTACACCTTC
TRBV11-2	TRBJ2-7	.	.	CASSSPPGNQYEQYF	TGTGCCAGCAGCTCCCCCCCCGGGAATCAATACGAGCAGTACTTC
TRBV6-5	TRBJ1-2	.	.	CASSVKGGLDGYTF	TGTGCCAGCAGTGTGAAGGGGGGGCTCGATGGCTACACCTTC
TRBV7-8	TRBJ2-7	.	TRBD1	CASSLGGQGRDEQYF	TGTGCCAGCAGCTTAGGAGGACAGGGGAGGGACGAGCAGTACTTC
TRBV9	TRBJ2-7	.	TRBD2	CASSSRGSGGFYEQYF	TGTGCCAGCAGCTCCCGGGGTAGCGGGGGTTTCTACGAGCAGTACTTC
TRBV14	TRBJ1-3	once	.	CASSRVQSSGNTIYF	TGTGCCAGCAGCCGCGTACAGAGCTCTGGAAACACCATATATTTT
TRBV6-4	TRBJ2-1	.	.	CASSEEGLLPNEQFF	TGTGCCAGCAGTGAGGAGGGACTCCTTCCCAATGAGCAGTTCTTC
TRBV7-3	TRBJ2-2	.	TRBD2	CASSLRTSGISGELFF	TGTGCCAGCAGCTTACGGACTAGCGGGATAAGCGGGGAGCTGTTTTTT
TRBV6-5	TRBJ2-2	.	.	CASSFTARELFF	TGTGCCAGCAGTTTTACAGCCCGGGAGCTGTTTTTT
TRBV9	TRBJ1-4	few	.	CASSVAAGDEKLFF	TGTGCCAGCAGCGTAGCAGCAGGGGATGAAAAACTGTTTTTT
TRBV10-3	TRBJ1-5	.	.	CAISEGTGHQPQHF	TGTGCCATCAGTGAGGGCACAGGGCACCAGCCCCAGCATTTT
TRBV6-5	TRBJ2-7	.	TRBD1	CASCSRGLGEQYF	TGTGCCAGCTGCAGCAGGGGGCTGGGGGAGCAGTACTTC
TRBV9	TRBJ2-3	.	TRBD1	CASSVTGEDTQYF	TGTGCCAGCAGCGTGACAGGGGAAGATACGCAGTATTTT
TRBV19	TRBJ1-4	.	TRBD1	CASGGTGTEKLFF	TGTGCCAGTGGGGGGACAGGGACTGAAAAACTGTTTTTT
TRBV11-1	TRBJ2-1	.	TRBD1	CASSLDFLGQGPYNEQFF	TGTGCCAGCAGCTTAGACTTTTTGGGACAGGGGCCCTACAATGAGCAGTTCTTC
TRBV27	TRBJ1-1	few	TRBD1	CASGGTGGWNTEAFF	TGTGCCAGCGGGGGGACAGGGGGCTGGAACACTGAAGCTTTCTTT
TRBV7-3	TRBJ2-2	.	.	CASSPILRTANTGELFF	TGTGCCAGCAGCCCCATCCTTAGGACAGCGAACACCGGGGAGCTGTTTTTT
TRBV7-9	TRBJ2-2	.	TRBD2	CSSRIAGGPDGELFF	TGTTCCAGCAGGATAGCGGGAGGGCCGGACGGGGAGCTGTTTTTT
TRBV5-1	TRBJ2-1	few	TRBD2	CASSSQLAGSYNEQFF	TGCGCCAGCAGCTCCCAACTAGCGGGGTCCTACAATGAGCAGTTCTTC
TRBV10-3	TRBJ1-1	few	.	CAISDPGTTNTEAFF	TGTGCCATCAGTGACCCCGGGACAACGAACACTGAAGCTTTCTTT
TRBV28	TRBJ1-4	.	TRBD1	CASKMTGLNEKLFF	TGTGCCAGCAAGATGACAGGGCTAAATGAAAAACTGTTTTTT